The 3 T cell receptor delta chains in this list originate from one sample, sequenced in a study of gamma-delta chains in newborns, infants, children. TCRdb made new clone calls on the reads using CATT. Here the sample spans 6,000 to 6,500 delta-chain clones, roughly 2.5% being singletons. The material sequenced was blood. Every receptor here comes from a child who was a newborn, infant or young child, either healthy, febrile or measles-vaccinated (not recorded which).

This clone was detected only a few times. TCRdb lists the protein of a much larger clone for this DNA, which differs at residue 15, so this is likely a read error; the protein given here is translated from the DNA itself. The rearrangement uses TRDV2 and TRDJ2; TRDD3 agrees at 7 bases. This CDR3 has 17 amino acids. Germline V CDR1 and CDR2: GEAIGNYY, EKD. In nucleotides, the CDR3 is TGTGCCTGTGATCGGGTGGGATACCCCACTTTGACAGCACAACCCTTCTTT. This encodes CACDRVGYPTLTAQPFF.

A note on this clone: Since a much larger clone is just one base distant, this may be a read error. Additional DNA sequences in this sample encode the identical CDR3. V usage is TRDV2 and J usage is TRDJ3, with TRDD3 matching over 8 bases. Germline V gene lookup returns CDR1 GEAIGNYY and CDR2 EKD. J was trimmed by 0 bases and V by 0 bases; bases with no gene match: 3. This CDR3 is 18 amino acids long. DNA of the CDR3: TGTGCCTGTGACACCGTGCTGGGGGACTCCTGGGACACCCGACAGATGTTTTTC. It yields the protein CACDTVLGDSWDTRQMFF.

This clone has more than one count but fewer than ten. A much larger clone lies a single base off, so this may be a read error. This chain joins TRDV2 and TRDJ3; unclear D gene. Germline V CDR1 and CDR2: GEAIGNYY, EKD. The CDR3 runs 18 residues. The V and J ends lost 3 bases and 0 bases respectively, with 14 bases between them. CDR3 sequence: CACDAVEGSSWDTRQMFF. The CDR3 DNA sequence: TGTGCCTGTGACGCCGTCGAGGGAAGCTCCTGGGACACCCGACAGATGTTTTTC.